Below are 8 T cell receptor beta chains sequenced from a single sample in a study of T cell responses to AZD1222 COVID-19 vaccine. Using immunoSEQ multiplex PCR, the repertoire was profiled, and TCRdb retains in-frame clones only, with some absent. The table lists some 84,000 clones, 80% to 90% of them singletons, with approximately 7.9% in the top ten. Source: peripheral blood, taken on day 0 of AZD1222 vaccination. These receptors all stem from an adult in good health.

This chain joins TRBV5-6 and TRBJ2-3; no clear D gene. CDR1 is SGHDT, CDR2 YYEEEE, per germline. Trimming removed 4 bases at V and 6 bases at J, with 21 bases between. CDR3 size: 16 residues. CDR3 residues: CASSPRLGKPTDTQYF. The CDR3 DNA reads TGTGCCAGCAGCCCCCGATTGGGGAAACCGACGGATACGCAGTATTTT.

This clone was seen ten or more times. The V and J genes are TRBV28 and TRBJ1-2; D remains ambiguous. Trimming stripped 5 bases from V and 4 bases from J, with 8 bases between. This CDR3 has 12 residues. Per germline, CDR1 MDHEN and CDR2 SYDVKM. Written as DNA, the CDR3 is TGTGCCAGCAGTCTGATGAGCTATGGCTACACCTTC. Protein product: CASSLMSYGYTF.

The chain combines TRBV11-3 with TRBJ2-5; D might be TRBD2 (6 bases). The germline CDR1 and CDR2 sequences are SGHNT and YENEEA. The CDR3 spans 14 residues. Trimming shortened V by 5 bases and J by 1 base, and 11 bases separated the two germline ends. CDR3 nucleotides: TGTGCCAGCAGCCGGGGGACTGCCCAAGAGACCCAGTACTTC. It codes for CASSRGTAQETQYF.

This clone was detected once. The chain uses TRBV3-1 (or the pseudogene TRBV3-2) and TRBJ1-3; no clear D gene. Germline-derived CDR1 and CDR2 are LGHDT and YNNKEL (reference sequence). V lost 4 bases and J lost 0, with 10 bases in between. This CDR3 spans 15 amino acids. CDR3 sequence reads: CASSLGRYSGNTIYF. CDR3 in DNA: TGTGCCAGCAGCCTTGGACGCTACTCTGGAAACACCATATATTTT.

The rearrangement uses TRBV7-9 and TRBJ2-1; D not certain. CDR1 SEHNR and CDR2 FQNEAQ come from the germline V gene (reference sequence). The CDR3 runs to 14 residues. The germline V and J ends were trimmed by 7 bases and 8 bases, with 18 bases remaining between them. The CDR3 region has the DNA TGTGCCAGCAACACCCCGACCAAGTGGGATGAGCAGTTCTTC. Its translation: CASNTPTKWDEQFF.

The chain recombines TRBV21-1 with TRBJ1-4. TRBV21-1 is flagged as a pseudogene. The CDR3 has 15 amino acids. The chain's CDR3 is CASSRPGRRREKLFF. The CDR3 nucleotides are TGTGCCAGCAGCAGGCCGGGCCGGAGGCGTGAAAAACTGTTTTTT.

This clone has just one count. The CDR3 region has the DNA TGTGCCAGCGGCCGGGACAAGTCCTACGAGCAGTACTTC. It encodes CASGRDKSYEQYF. V usage is TRBV7-2 and J usage is TRBJ2-7; a possible D gene is TRBD1 (6 bases). Between the trimmed V and J ends, which lost 8 bases and 1 base, there was a span of 12 bases. The germline V gene encodes CDR1 SGHTA and CDR2 FQGNSA. The CDR3 is 13 residues long.

CDR3 nucleotide sequence: TGCGCCAGCAGTGAGACCAGCCTTGGGAACACTGAAGCTTTCTTT. Its protein is CASSETSLGNTEAFF. The chain uses TRBV10-2 and TRBJ1-1, with unresolved D. CDR3 length: 15 residues. V lost 2 bases and J lost 1, with 11 bases in between. Germline assignment: CDR1 WSHSY and CDR2 SAAADI.